This TCR beta chain emerged from a study of graft-versus-host responses after intestinal transplantation (dated by TCRdb to 2020 to 2022). Broadly, across the study: The transplants that recipients got were multivisceral, liver-intestinal, or isolated intestinal. After intestinal transplantation, graft-versus-host and host-versus-graft alloreactive T cell clones were followed in the graft, circulation and bone marrow using bulk TCR-beta CDR3 sequencing. Donor T cell macrochimerism was defined as a peak of at least 4% donor T cells among recipient peripheral blood mononuclear cells. A cohort of approximately 24 intestinal transplant recipients, including one retransplant, was enrolled, and 3 patients lacking pretransplant specimens were excluded. Every recipient was given anti-thymocyte globulin induction, then maintenance tacrolimus and steroids for about three years. Instead of going to the commercial service, samples from a few later patients were sequenced in-house on an Illumina MiSeq and processed with MiXCR. Alloreactive clones were identified by sequencing pre-transplant mixed lymphocyte reaction products and comparing these products with unstimulated pre-transplant donor and recipient T cells. The paper as a whole reports these results and caveats: High GvH to HvG T cell clonal ratios were observed in the allografts of patients with donor T cell macrochimerism. Conclusions were limited by the relatively low number and heterogeneity of intestinal transplant patients. GvH clones were found in recipient bone marrow, and some of the GvH clones appeared earlier in ileal mucosa or blood, which is consistent with an intestinal mucosal origin. Early after transplant, peak levels of circulating GvH clones were associated with declines in HvG clones.

Trimming costs V 4 bases and J 2 bases, and their ends lie 12 bases apart. CDR1 and CDR2 were assigned from the germline V gene (reference sequence) as LNHDA and SQIVND. The CDR3 spans 15 residues, from the cysteine through the phenylalanine. Only CDR3 DNA is held: 45 bases, read in frame from base 1. A remark on this clone: Its antigen target is currently unknown. No much larger clone is present one base from it, and per-base qualities are unavailable.

This specimen's time point label, interpreted: cells obtained before transplantation from donor or recipient. CD3+CD4+ and CD3+CD8+ populations were FACS-sorted from unstimulated pre-transplant donor and recipient cells taken from spleen or lymph nodes. The library relied on the immunoSEQ multiplex PCR assay. For most patients, genomic DNA was isolated using the Qiagen DNeasy Blood and Tissue Kit and was shipped frozen to Adaptive Biotechnologies for TCR sequencing. Adaptive Biotechnologies carried out high-throughput TCR-beta CDR3 sequencing of genomic DNA for most patients. The published analysis was carried out like this. Adaptive's ImmunoSEQ software was the source of the TCR sequencing data for about 20 patients, while a few other patients were processed with MiXCR and VDJtools. CD4 versus CD8 sorting errors were corrected by removing sequences found in both subsets at a frequency ratio below 5:1. CDR3 nucleotide sequences shared by donor and recipient were removed because the origin of these sequences could not be assigned. At least 2-fold expansion over unstimulated cells and a minimum CFSE-low frequency of 0.002% (template counts) or 0.001% (read counts) were required for clones to be classified as alloreactive. Mappable clones were those detected in sequenced pre-transplant spleen, lymph node, or MLR CFSE-low populations of the donor or recipient. The cumulative frequency of alloreactive clones was calculated as a percentage of all sequences, weighted by copy number. The immuneACCESS repertoire file appears here via TCRdb, limited to in-frame rearrangements. These files lack a portion of the clones; in checked studies, under half of the deficit traces to unresolved V genes, and the cause of the others is not known. Clonal size and the V and J genes are those of that table, whereas D and trimming came from the DNA. This sample holds some 120,000 clones; around 94% were observed only once. The top ten clones comprise 1.2% of the sample.

This receptor was obtained from a human donor who was the organ donor for an intestinal transplant. Sequencing used unstimulated CD8+ T cells sorted from spleen or lymph node cells, obtained before transplant. The rearranged chain carries TRBV19 and TRBJ2-1; perhaps TRBD2 is the D gene, with 5 bases matching. The sequence in DNA is TGTGCCAGTAGTAGGCAGCGGAGAACCTACAATGAGCAGTTCTTC. Protein translation: CASSRQRRTYNEQFF.